This TCR beta chain was captured in a study of control samples from healthy donors and cancer patients (dated by TCRdb to about 2020). Receptor amplification or capture employed the immunoSEQ multiplex PCR assay. TCRdb mirrors the immuneACCESS table, restricted to in-frame sequences. Some clones are absent from its copies; in checked studies, under half trace to an unresolved V gene, and the reason for the others is unknown. This sample has roughly 83,000 clones in its table, and around 82% of those were observed once. Roughly 9.8% of the sample is held by the ten biggest clonotypes. Comment on this clone: The clone's antigen remains unknown. Nothing much larger sits one base from this clone, and base qualities are not available.

This TCR derives from a woman in her fifties or sixties in good health. Sequenced: blood.

The CDR3 protein is CASSPGKNTEAFF. Here is the DNA: TGTGCCAGCTCACCGGGGAAGAACACTGAAGCTTTCTTT. The sequence links TRBV18 to TRBJ1-1, with the D gene uncertain. The CDR3 holds 13 amino acids from the cysteine to the phenylalanine. CDR3 DNA is the only sequence kept; it has 39 bases, read in frame from the first base. V is shortened by 3 bases, J by 1 base, and the region joining them spans 6 bases. CDR1 and CDR2 are read off the germline V gene as KGHSH and LQKENI.